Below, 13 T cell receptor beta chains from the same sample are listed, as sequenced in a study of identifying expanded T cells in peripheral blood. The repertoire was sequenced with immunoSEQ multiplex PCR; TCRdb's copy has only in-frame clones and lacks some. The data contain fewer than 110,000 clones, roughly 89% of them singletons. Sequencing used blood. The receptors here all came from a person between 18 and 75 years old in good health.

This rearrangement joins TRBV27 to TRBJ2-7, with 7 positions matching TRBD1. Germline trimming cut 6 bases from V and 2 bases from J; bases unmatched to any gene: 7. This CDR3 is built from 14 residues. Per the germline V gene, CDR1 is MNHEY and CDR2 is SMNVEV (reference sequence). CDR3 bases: TGTGCCAGCAGAACCACCAGGGGGACCTACGAGCAGTACTTC. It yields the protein CASRTTRGTYEQYF.

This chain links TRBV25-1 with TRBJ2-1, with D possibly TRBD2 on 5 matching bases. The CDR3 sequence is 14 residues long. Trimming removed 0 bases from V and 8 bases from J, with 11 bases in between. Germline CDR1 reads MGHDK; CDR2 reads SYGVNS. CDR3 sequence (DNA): TGTGCCAGCAGTGAATATGGAGCGGTCGATGAGCAGTTCTTC. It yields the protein CASSEYGAVDEQFF.

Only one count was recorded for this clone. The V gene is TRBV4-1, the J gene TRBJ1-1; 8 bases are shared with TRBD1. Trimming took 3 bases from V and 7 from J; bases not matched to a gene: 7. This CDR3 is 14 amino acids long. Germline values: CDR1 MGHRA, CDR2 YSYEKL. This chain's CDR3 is CASSHARGLDEAFF. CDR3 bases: TGCGCCAGCAGCCATGCCAGGGGGCTCGATGAAGCTTTCTTT.

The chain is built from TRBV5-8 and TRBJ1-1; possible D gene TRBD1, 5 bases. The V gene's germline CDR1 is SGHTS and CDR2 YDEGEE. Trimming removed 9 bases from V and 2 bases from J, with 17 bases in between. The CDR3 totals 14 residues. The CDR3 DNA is TGTGCCACAGGAGAGGGACGGTACAACACTGAAGCTTTCTTT. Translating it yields CATGEGRYNTEAFF.

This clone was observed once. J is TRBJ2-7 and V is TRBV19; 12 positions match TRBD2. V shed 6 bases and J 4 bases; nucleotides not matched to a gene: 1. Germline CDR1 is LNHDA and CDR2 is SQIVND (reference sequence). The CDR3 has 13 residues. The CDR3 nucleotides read TGTGCCAGTAGCACTAGCGGGGGGTACGAGCAGTACTTC. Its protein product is CASSTSGGYEQYF.

Written as DNA, the CDR3 is TGTGCCAGCAGCACCCGACAGGGTAACACTGAAGCTTTCTTT. Its translation: CASSTRQGNTEAFF. The V call is TRBV13, the J call TRBJ1-1, with 7 nucleotides matching TRBD1. Germline CDR1 PRHDT, CDR2 FYEKMQ (reference sequence). V was pared by 5 bases and J by 2 bases, with 5 bases of the junction left unmatched. This CDR3 has 14 residues.

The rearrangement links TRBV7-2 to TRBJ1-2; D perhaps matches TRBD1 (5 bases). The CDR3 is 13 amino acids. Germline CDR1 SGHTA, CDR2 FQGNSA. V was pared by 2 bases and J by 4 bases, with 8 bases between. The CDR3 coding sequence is TGTGCCAGCAGCTTACCAGGGCTCTATGGCTACACCTTC. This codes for CASSLPGLYGYTF. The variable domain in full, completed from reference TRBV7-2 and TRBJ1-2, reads GAGVSQSPSNKVTEKGKDVELRCDPISGHTALYWYRQSLGQGLEFLIYFQGNSAPDKSGLPSDRFSAERTGGSVSTLTIQRTQQEDSAVYLCASSLPGLYGYTFGSGTRLTVV.

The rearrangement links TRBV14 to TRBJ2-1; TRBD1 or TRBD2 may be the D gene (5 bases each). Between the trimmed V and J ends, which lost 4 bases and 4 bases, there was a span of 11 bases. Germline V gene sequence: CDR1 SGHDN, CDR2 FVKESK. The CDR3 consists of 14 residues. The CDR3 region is CASSPTGRYNEQFF. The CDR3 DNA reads TGTGCCAGCAGCCCAACGGGACGGTACAATGAGCAGTTCTTC.

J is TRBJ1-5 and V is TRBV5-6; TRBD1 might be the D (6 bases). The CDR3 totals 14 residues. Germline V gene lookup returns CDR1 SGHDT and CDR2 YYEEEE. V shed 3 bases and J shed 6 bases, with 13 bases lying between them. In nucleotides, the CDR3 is TGTGCCAGCAGCTGGGGGACAAAGGGTCAGCCCCAGCATTTT. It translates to CASSWGTKGQPQHF.

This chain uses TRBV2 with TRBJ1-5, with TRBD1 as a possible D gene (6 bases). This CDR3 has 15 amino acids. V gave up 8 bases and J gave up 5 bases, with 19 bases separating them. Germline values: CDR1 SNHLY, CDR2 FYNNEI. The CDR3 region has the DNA TGTGCCAGCTCCAAGGAGAGCGGGGGCGATCAGCCCCAGCATTTT. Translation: CASSKESGGDQPQHF.

The CDR3 reads CASSLGGGNSPLHF. The CDR3 DNA sequence: TGTGCCAGCAGCTTAGGAGGGGGTAATTCACCCCTCCACTTT. This sequence joins TRBV7-9 and TRBJ1-6; D may be TRBD1 (6 bases). Germline lookup yields CDR1 SEHNR and CDR2 FQNEAQ (reference sequence). The length of the CDR3 is 14 residues. Trimming removed 1 base at V and 6 bases at J, with 7 bases between. Full variable domain (missing parts from reference TRBV7-9 and TRBJ1-6): DTGVSQNPRHKITKRGQNVTFRCDPISEHNRLYWYRQTLGQGPEFLTYFQNEAQLEKSRLLSDRFSAERPKGSFSTLEIQRTEQGDSAMYLCASSLGGGNSPLHFGNGTRLTVT.

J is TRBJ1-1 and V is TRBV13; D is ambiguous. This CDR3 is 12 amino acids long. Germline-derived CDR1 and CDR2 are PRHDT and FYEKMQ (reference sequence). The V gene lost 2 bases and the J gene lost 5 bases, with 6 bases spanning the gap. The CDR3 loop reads CASSLLGTEAFF. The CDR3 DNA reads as TGTGCCAGCAGCTTATTGGGAACTGAAGCTTTCTTT.

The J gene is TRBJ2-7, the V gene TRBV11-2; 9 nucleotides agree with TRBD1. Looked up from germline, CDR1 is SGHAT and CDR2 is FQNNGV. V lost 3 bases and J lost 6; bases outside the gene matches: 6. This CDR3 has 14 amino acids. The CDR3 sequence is CASSLAGQGSEQYF. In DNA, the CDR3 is TGTGCCAGCAGCTTGGCTGGACAGGGGAGCGAGCAGTACTTC.